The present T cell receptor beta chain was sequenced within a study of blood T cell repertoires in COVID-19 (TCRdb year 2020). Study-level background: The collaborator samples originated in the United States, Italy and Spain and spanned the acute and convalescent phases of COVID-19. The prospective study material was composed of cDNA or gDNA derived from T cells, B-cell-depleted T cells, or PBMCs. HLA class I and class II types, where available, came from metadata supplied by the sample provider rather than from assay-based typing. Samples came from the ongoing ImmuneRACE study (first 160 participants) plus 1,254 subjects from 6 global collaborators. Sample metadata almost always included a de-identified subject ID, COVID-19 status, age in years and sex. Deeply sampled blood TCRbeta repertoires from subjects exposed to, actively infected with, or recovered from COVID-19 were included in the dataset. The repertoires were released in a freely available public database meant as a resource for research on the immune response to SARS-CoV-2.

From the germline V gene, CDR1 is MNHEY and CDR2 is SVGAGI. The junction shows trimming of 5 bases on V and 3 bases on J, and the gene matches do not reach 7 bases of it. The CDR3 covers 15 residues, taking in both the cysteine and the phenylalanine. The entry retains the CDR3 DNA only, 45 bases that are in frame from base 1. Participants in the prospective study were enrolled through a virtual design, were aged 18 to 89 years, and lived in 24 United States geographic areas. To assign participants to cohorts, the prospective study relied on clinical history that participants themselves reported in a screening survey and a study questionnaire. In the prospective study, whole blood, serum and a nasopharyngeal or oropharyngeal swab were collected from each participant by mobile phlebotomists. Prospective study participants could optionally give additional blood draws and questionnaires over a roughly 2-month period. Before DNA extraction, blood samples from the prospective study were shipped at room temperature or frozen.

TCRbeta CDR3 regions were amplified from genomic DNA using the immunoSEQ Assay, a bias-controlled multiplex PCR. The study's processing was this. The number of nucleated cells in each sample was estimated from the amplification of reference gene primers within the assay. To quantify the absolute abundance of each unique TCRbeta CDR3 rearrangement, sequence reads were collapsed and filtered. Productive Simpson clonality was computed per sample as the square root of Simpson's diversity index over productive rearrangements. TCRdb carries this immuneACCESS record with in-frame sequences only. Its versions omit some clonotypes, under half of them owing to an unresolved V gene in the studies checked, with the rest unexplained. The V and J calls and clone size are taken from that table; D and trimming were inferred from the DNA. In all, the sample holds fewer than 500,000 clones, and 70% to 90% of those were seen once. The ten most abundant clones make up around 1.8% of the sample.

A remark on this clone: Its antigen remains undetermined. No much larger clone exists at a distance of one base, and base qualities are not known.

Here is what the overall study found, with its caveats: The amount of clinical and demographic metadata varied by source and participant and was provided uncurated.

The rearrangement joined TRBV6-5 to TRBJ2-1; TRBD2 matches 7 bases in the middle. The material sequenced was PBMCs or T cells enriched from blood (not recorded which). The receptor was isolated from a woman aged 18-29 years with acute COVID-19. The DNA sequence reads TGTGCCAGCAGTCAGAGCGGGACTAACTACAATGAGCAGTTCTTC. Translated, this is CASSQSGTNYNEQFF.